A single sample is the source of the 27 T cell receptor beta chains below, sequenced in a study of T cell repertoires in cytomegalovirus infection. MiXCR, applied by TCRdb to the reads, yields one record per CDR3 protein. The sample holds under 200,000 distinct CDR3 sequences, roughly 9% seen once. Sequencing was carried out using PBMCs. The source is a human donor in good health (CMV status not recorded). Some clones in this sample may be carry-over from other donors' samples.

This clonotype was seen many times. The chain links TRBV5-8 to TRBJ2-1; 10 bases line up with TRBD2. This CDR3 has 20 residues. V gave up 0 bases and J gave up 0 bases; unmatched junction bases: 12. The germline V gene has CDR1 SGHTS and CDR2 YDEGEE. The CDR3 coding sequence is TGTGCCAGCAGCTTGGACGCCTGGACTAGCGGTTCTAGCTCCTACAATGAGCAGTTCTTC. It specifies CASSLDAWTSGSSSYNEQFF.

This clonotype was recorded many times. The chain employs TRBV6-2 or TRBV6-3 and TRBJ2-7; D is unresolved. The CDR3 is 14 residues long. V lost 0 bases, J lost 3 bases, and 9 bases lay in between. CDR1 and CDR2 from the germline V gene are MNHEY and SVGEGT. The CDR3 sequence is CASSYSMVGYEQYF. DNA of the CDR3: TGTGCCAGCAGTTACTCGATGGTAGGCTACGAGCAGTACTTC.

V usage is TRBV7-3 and J usage is TRBJ2-1; TRBD1 matches 10 bases. The CDR3 runs 16 residues. After removal of 5 bases from V and 8 bases from J, the junction contained 12 bases not matched to a gene. Germline CDR1 reads SGHTA; CDR2 reads FQGTGA. The CDR3 bases are TGTGCCAGCAGCCTAGGGCGGGGACAGGGGACGGATGAGCAGTTCTTC. Translated, it gives CASSLGRGQGTDEQFF.

This clonotype was seen many times. J is TRBJ2-5 and V is TRBV11-2, with D possibly being TRBD1 (6 bases). The length of the CDR3 is 14 residues. The V and J ends lost 1 base and 5 bases respectively, with 11 bases between them. Germline V CDR1 and CDR2: SGHAT, FQNNGV. The CDR3 DNA reads TGTGCCAGCAGCTTAGGACAGGCCGGGGAGACCCAGTACTTC. Protein sequence: CASSLGQAGETQYF.

This clonotype was picked up many times. The V gene is TRBV7-2, the J gene TRBJ2-7; D possibly corresponds to TRBD1 (6 bases). Looked up from germline, CDR1 is SGHTA and CDR2 is FQGNSA. V was pared by 5 bases and J by 1 base, with 18 bases between. The CDR3 length is 16 residues. The CDR3 sequence is CASSERSQGSSYEQYF. CDR3 in DNA: TGTGCCAGCAGCGAGAGGTCCCAGGGGAGTTCCTACGAGCAGTACTTC.

At least ten counts were recorded for this clonotype. V usage is TRBV28 and J usage is TRBJ2-7; a weak D match, TRBD1 (5 bases). The germline CDR1 and CDR2 sequences are MDHEN and SYDVKM. V was pared by 3 bases and J by 5 bases, with 14 bases between. The CDR3 spans 14 residues. The CDR3 protein is CASSFLDRRNEQYF. The CDR3 nucleotides read TGTGCCAGCAGTTTTCTAGACAGACGGAACGAGCAGTACTTC.

This clonotype was counted only a few times. The CDR3 is CASTQGRGSNTEAFF. As DNA, the CDR3 is TGTGCCAGCACCCAGGGGAGGGGGTCGAACACTGAAGCTTTCTTT. The V and J genes are TRBV27 and TRBJ1-1; possible D gene TRBD1, 6 bases. CDR1 is MNHEY, CDR2 SMNVEV, per germline (reference sequence). Trimming took off 7 bases at V and 1 base at J, with 16 bases between the two ends. The CDR3 length is 15 residues.

The table lists this clonotype with many counts. The chain links TRBV6-2 or TRBV6-3 to TRBJ2-1, with 10 bases fitting TRBD2. V shed 4 bases, J shed 5 bases, and the junction held 2 bases outside the gene matches. This CDR3 has 14 amino acids. The germline V gene has CDR1 MNHEY and CDR2 SVGEGT. The CDR3 DNA is TGTGCCAGCAGTTGGACTAGCGGAAACAATGAGCAGTTCTTC. Translating it yields CASSWTSGNNEQFF.

This clonotype was counted many times. This chain joins TRBV7-9 and TRBJ2-7; perhaps TRBD2 as D (6 bases). Germline CDR1 reads SEHNR; CDR2 reads FQNEAQ (reference sequence). The CDR3 runs 15 residues. V was clipped by 0 bases and J by 4 bases, with 13 bases between them. The CDR3 spells CASSLASFGGYEQYF. The CDR3 DNA follows: TGTGCCAGCAGCTTAGCGTCGTTCGGGGGTTACGAGCAGTACTTC.

This clonotype was observed many times. This chain links TRBV12-3 or TRBV12-4 with TRBJ1-5; possible D gene TRBD1, 5 bases. This CDR3 contains 19 residues. The germline V and J ends were trimmed by 6 bases and 2 bases, with 26 bases remaining between them. This chain's CDR3 is CASRDNRGEGLWRNQPQHF. CDR3 in DNA: TGTGCCAGCAGAGATAACCGGGGCGAGGGGCTATGGCGCAATCAGCCCCAGCATTTT.

This clonotype was observed at least ten times. This sequence joins TRBV4-3 and TRBJ1-1, with 7 bases fitting TRBD1. Looked up from germline, CDR1 is LGHNA and CDR2 is YSLEER. This CDR3 is built from 17 residues. Unmatched junction bases numbered 14, after V lost 0 bases and J lost 7 bases. In DNA, the CDR3 is TGCGCCAGCAGCCAAGAACCCCATGACAGGGCGTTTGGTGAAGCTTTCTTT. The encoded protein is CASSQEPHDRAFGEAFF.

Ten or more counts support this clonotype. This chain uses TRBV4-3 with TRBJ1-5, with a tentative D call TRBD1 (5 bases). Trimming stripped 5 bases from V and 6 bases from J, with 11 bases between. CDR1 is LGHNA, CDR2 YSLEER, per germline. CDR3 length: 13 amino acids. The CDR3 region has the DNA TGCGCCAGCAGCGACAGTTTAGGTCAGCCCCAGCATTTT. It specifies CASSDSLGQPQHF.

This clonotype showed up many times. The rearrangement joins TRBV7-2 to TRBJ1-1; weak D call: TRBD1 (5 bases). CDR1 is SGHTA and CDR2 is FQGNSA in the germline V gene. The CDR3 runs to 14 residues. Trimming cost V 3 bases and J 4 bases, with 12 bases left between them. The CDR3 nucleotides are TGTGCCAGCAGCTTGAGGGGCAGGGCCACTGAAGCTTTCTTT. This gives the protein CASSLRGRATEAFF.

V gene TRBV28 combines with J gene TRBJ1-2; 10 nucleotides agree with TRBD1. This CDR3 comprises 14 residues. CDR1 and CDR2 (germline): MDHEN, SYDVKM. The trim removed 5 bases at V and 7 bases at J, leaving 7 bases unmatched. The CDR3 nucleotides read TGTGCCAGCAGTCCCACGGACAGGGGGTCTGGCTACACCTTC. It specifies CASSPTDRGSGYTF.

There are many counts of this clonotype. The rearrangement uses TRBV7-9 and TRBJ1-2, with D possibly being TRBD1 (5 bases). Per the germline V gene, CDR1 is SEHNR and CDR2 is FQNEAQ (reference sequence). The CDR3 spans 19 residues. The V gene lost 1 base and the J gene lost 1 base, with 22 bases spanning the gap. The CDR3 nucleotides read TGTGCCAGCAGCTTAGTCACGTCGGCAGGGACCGATCTTAACTATGGCTACACCTTC. It yields the protein CASSLVTSAGTDLNYGYTF.

This clonotype was found many times. The rearrangement links TRBV12-3 or TRBV12-4 to TRBJ2-1, with a weak D call TRBD2 (6 bases). Between the trimmed V and J ends, which lost 6 bases and 5 bases, there was a span of 14 bases. This CDR3 is 14 amino acids long. CDR3 sequence (DNA): TGTGCCAGCAGCCGACTAGGCGGGAACAATGAGCAGTTCTTC. Translating gives CASSRLGGNNEQFF.

This clonotype was counted ten times or more. V usage is TRBV28 and J usage is TRBJ2-2, with D possibly TRBD2 on 5 matching bases. V shed 5 bases and J shed 5 bases, with 12 bases lying between them. This CDR3 is 14 amino acids long. Looked up from germline, CDR1 is MDHEN and CDR2 is SYDVKM. The CDR3 is CASSIQTGTGELFF. CDR3 DNA: TGTGCCAGCAGTATCCAGACGGGAACCGGGGAGCTGTTTTTT.

About this clonotype itself: A much more abundant neighbour one base away suggests this may be a read error. The CDR3 does not close with the conserved phenylalanine or tryptophan, likely indicating a read error. V is TRBV19 and J is TRBJ1-3; D uncertain. This CDR3 has 14 amino acids. The germline V gene encodes CDR1 LNHDA and CDR2 SQIVND (reference sequence). Between the trimmed V and J ends, which lost 3 bases and 0 bases, there was a span of 6 bases. CDR3 nucleotide sequence: TGTGCCAGTAGTATCCCGAGCTCTGGAAACACCATATATCTT. This encodes CASSIPSSGNTIYL.

This clonotype was seen at least ten times. The chain is built from TRBV7-2 and TRBJ1-2; D perhaps matches TRBD1 (5 bases). The CDR3 loop spans 15 amino acids. Trimming shortened V by 5 bases and J by 4 bases, and 17 bases separated the two germline ends. CDR1 is SGHTA, CDR2 FQGNSA, per germline. The CDR3 spells CASSPVWGVSYGYTF. The CDR3 DNA reads as TGTGCCAGCAGCCCTGTTTGGGGGGTTAGCTATGGCTACACCTTC.

This clonotype was detected many times. This chain joins TRBV4-3 and TRBJ1-4; no reliable D call. Germline values: CDR1 LGHNA, CDR2 YSLEER. The CDR3 has 14 amino acids. The V gene lost 4 bases and the J gene lost 4 bases, with 10 bases spanning the gap. CDR3 bases: TGCGCCAGCAGCCTATCGGACCGTAATGAAAAACTGTTTTTT. It yields the protein CASSLSDRNEKLFF.

This clonotype came up many times. The rearrangement links TRBV12-3 or TRBV12-4 to TRBJ1-1; 11 positions match TRBD1. V lost 5 bases, J lost 5 bases, and 10 bases stayed unmatched. The CDR3 loop spans 16 amino acids. As DNA, the CDR3 is TGTGCCAGCAGTCCCCGGACAGGGGGCACCGGGACTGAAGCTTTCTTT. Translated, it gives CASSPRTGGTGTEAFF.

Only a few counts were recorded for this clonotype. V usage is TRBV14 and J usage is TRBJ1-1, with no clear D. Trimming removed 4 bases from V and 3 bases from J, with 9 bases in between. Germline-derived CDR1 and CDR2 are SGHDN and FVKESK. The CDR3 is 13 amino acids. The chain's CDR3 is CASSPTPYTEAFF. The CDR3 DNA is TGTGCCAGCAGCCCAACACCCTACACTGAAGCTTTCTTT.

This clonotype was recorded many times. This sequence joins TRBV10-3 and TRBJ2-5, with D tentatively TRBD2 (6 bases). The CDR3 loop spans 16 amino acids. Deletions cut 1 base from V and 4 bases from J, with 16 bases between. CDR1 ENHRY and CDR2 SYGVKD come from the germline V gene. The CDR3, as DNA: TGTGCCATCAGTGAGTTGCCGGGAGATGCACGAGAGACCCAGTACTTC. Translating gives CAISELPGDARETQYF.

This clonotype was recorded at least ten times. The chain employs TRBV20-1 and TRBJ1-2, with TRBD1 matching over 10 bases. V was pared by 5 bases and J by 0 bases, with 6 bases of the junction left unmatched. The germline CDR1 and CDR2 sequences are DFQATT and SNEGSKA (reference sequence). The CDR3 runs 15 residues. The CDR3 reads CSARQGASANYGYTF. The CDR3 DNA is TGCAGTGCTCGACAGGGGGCCTCGGCTAACTATGGCTACACCTTC.

This clonotype appeared a few times. V is TRBV6-5 and J is TRBJ2-3; D may be TRBD1 (6 bases). The V and J ends lost 5 bases and 6 bases respectively, with 9 bases between them. Per the germline V gene, CDR1 is MNHEY and CDR2 is SVGAGI. The length of the CDR3 is 12 residues. The CDR3 nucleotides read TGTGCCAGCAGTAGTACAGGGGATACGCAGTATTTT. It is translated as CASSSTGDTQYF.

The chain employs TRBV7-9 and TRBJ1-4, with 9 bases lining up with TRBD1. The CDR3 spans 14 residues. The V segment lost 7 bases and the J segment 6 bases; nucleotides outside the gene matches: 6. CDR1 is SEHNR, CDR2 FQNEAQ, per germline (reference sequence). CDR3 sequence (DNA): TGTGCCAGCATCGCCGGGACAGGGCATGAAAAACTGTTTTTT. Its translation: CASIAGTGHEKLFF.

This clonotype was seen at least ten times. The chain is built from TRBV7-9 and TRBJ1-4; no reliable D call. Germline V gene lookup returns CDR1 SEHNR and CDR2 FQNEAQ (reference sequence). This CDR3 has 14 residues. Between the trimmed V and J ends, which lost 4 bases and 6 bases, there was a span of 12 bases. For the CDR3, the DNA is TGTGCCAGCAGCTCCCAATCCTGGGATGAAAAACTGTTTTTT. This sequence encodes CASSSQSWDEKLFF.